This note documents a single T cell receptor beta chain sequence. Germline V gene lookup returns CDR1 SGDLS and CDR2 YYNGEE. The CDR3 has 14 amino acids. Trimming cost V 3 bases and J 4 bases; bases outside gene matches: 2. These data originate in a study of blood T cell repertoires in COVID-19. Per the study methods: Reference gene primer amplification gave nucleated cell count estimates. Clones were read by immunoSEQ multiplex PCR, and TCRdb kept only the in-frame ones, dropping some. From that table come the V and J calls and clone size; the DNA was used to work out D and trimming. The sample contains 250,000 to 300,000 clones, approximately 90% of which appear only once.

This receptor was taken from a man between 18 and 29 years old with active or convalescent COVID-19. The chain joins TRBV9 to TRBJ1-3; 9 bases agree with TRBD1. Sequenced material: peripheral blood. The CDR3 sequence: CASSDGQGGNTIYF. In nucleotides, the CDR3 is TGTGCCAGCAGCGATGGACAGGGGGGAAACACCATATATTTT.